The rows below give T cell receptor beta chains drawn from one sample of a study of glioma-infiltrating T cells. Via MiXCR, TCRdb re-called the multiplex PCR reads, giving one row per CDR3 protein. The sample yields approximately 100,000 distinct CDR3 sequences, 20% to 25% seen once. Source material: glioma tissue, nonneoplastic brain tissue, or PBMCs (not recorded which). These receptors originate from a human donor with low-grade glioma or glioblastoma, undergoing nonglioma brain surgery, or in good health (not recorded which). CDR3s include the opening cysteine and the closing phenylalanine or tryptophan.

TRBJ2-1 TRBV7-9 13 CASSLEDGVLQFF
TRBJ2-7 TRBV6-2/TRBV6-3 14 CASSLVGNSYEQYF
TRBJ2-7 TRBV6-2/TRBV6-3 17 CASSLFPGQQFSYEQYF
TRBJ2-3 TRBV7-2 15 CASSLRRGPADTQYF
TRBJ2-3 TRBV7-2 15 CASSFRGGSFDTQYF
TRBJ1-5 TRBV2 14 CASGTDGLGQPQHF
TRBJ1-1 TRBV3-1 13 CASSTTGISAAFF
TRBJ2-3 TRBV30 12 CAWSVRRGTQYF
TRBJ1-1 TRBV2 15 CASTGQRRTNTEAFF
TRBJ2-1 TRBV24-1 17 CATSYRKLAGGPNEQFF
TRBJ1-5 TRBV6-1 15 CASSDSGSPNQPQHF